Presented here are 8 T cell receptor beta chains from one specimen sequenced in a study of cytomegalovirus exposure and HLA in healthy donors. Sequencing used immunoSEQ multiplex PCR; TCRdb keeps in-frame clones, though not all of them. Of under 150,000 clones in the sample, 70% to 90% were seen once. The sample comprised PBMCs. These TCRs come from a man aged 18 to 30 in good health and CMV-seropositive.

The chain is built from TRBV30 and TRBJ2-3; TRBD1 agrees at 7 bases. The CDR3 contains 12 residues. Germline lookup yields CDR1 GTSNPN and CDR2 SVGIG (reference sequence). V was clipped by 5 bases and J by 1 base; unmatched bases: 0. The CDR3 bases are TGTGCCTGGGGGACAGGCACAGATACGCAGTATTTT. This sequence encodes CAWGTGTDTQYF.

This chain links TRBV5-1 with TRBJ1-1; 10 bases line up with TRBD1. CDR1 and CDR2 from the germline V gene are SGHRS and YFSETQ. Trimming removed 2 bases from V and 11 bases from J; junction bases left unmatched: 9. The CDR3 sequence is 14 residues long. The DNA of the CDR3 is TGCGCCAGCAGCTTCGGGACAGGGGAGACCGGGGCTTTCTTT. Protein: CASSFGTGETGAFF.

The chain uses TRBV30 and TRBJ2-5, with a tentative D call TRBD1 (5 bases). The CDR3 is 13 amino acids. The ends were cut back, 0 bases at V and 5 bases at J, with 10 bases in the middle. CDR1 and CDR2 (germline): GTSNPN, SVGIG (reference sequence). CDR3 DNA sequence: TGTGCCTGGAGTGTACCAGGGATCGAGACCCAGTACTTC. As protein: CAWSVPGIETQYF.

The rearrangement joins TRBV11-3 to TRBJ2-1; 12 bases are a match to TRBD2. J gave up 2 bases and V 5 bases, and 4 bases lay outside the gene matches. The CDR3 length is 16 residues. Germline V CDR1 and CDR2: SGHNT, YENEEA. The CDR3 DNA follows: TGTGCCAGCAGCAGTCTAGCGGGAGGGCCCTACAATGAGCAGTTCTTC. Translated: CASSSLAGGPYNEQFF.

This clone was detected once. This chain links TRBV18 with TRBJ1-1; D call uncertain. The germline gives CDR1 KGHSH, CDR2 LQKENI. The CDR3 covers 15 residues. The germline V and J ends were trimmed by 2 bases and 1 base, with 11 bases remaining between them. The CDR3 sequence: CASSPWEGWNTEAFF. DNA for the CDR3: TGTGCCAGCTCACCATGGGAGGGTTGGAACACTGAAGCTTTCTTT.

The chain has TRBV5-1 and TRBJ2-7; 12 nucleotides align to TRBD2. Trimming cost V 4 bases and J 4 bases; bases outside gene matches: 3. CDR1 and CDR2 (germline): SGHRS, YFSETQ. This CDR3 has 14 amino acids. The CDR3: CASSMGLAGYEQYF. The CDR3 nucleotides are TGCGCCAGCAGCATGGGACTAGCGGGTTACGAGCAGTACTTC.

Only one count was recorded for this clone. The V gene is TRBV11-2, the J gene TRBJ2-1, with 9 bases identical to TRBD2. V lost 1 base and J lost 7; bases outside the gene matches: 11. There are 17 residues in the CDR3. The V gene's germline CDR1 is SGHAT and CDR2 FQNNGV. The DNA of the CDR3 is TGTGCCAGCAGCTTAGTGCCCTGGGCTAGCGGGAAGAATGAGCAGTTCTTC. Translated: CASSLVPWASGKNEQFF.

The chain is built from TRBV30 and TRBJ2-1, with TRBD2 identical over 7 bases. The J segment lost 10 bases and the V segment lost 4 bases, leaving 13 bases of the junction unmatched. Germline CDR1 GTSNPN, CDR2 SVGIG (reference sequence). The CDR3 runs 14 residues. CDR3 loop: CAWTLGGRAGEQFF. CDR3 bases: TGTGCCTGGACCCTGGGGGGGAGGGCCGGGGAGCAGTTCTTC.